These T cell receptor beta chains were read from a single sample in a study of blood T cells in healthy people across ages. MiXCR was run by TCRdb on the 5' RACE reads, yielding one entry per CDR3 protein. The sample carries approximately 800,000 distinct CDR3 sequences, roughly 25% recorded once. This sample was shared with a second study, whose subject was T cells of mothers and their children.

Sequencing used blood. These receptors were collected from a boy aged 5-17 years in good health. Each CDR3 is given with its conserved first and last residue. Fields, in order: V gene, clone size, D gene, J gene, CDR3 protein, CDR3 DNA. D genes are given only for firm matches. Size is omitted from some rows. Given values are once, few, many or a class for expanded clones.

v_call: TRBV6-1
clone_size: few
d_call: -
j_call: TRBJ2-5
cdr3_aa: CASSEALTEETQYF
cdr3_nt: TGTGCCAGCAGTGAAGCTTTGACAGAAGAGACCCAGTACTTC

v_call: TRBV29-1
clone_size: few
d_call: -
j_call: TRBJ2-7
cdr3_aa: CSVAIAYAYEQYF
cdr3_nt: TGCAGCGTTGCTATAGCTTACGCCTACGAGCAGTACTTC

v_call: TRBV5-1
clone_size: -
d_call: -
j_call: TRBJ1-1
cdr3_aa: CASITDGNTEAFF
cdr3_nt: TGCGCCAGCATTACGGACGGGAACACTGAAGCTTTCTTT

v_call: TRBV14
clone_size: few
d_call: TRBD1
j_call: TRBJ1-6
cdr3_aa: CASSQLDRGVNSPLHF
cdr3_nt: TGTGCCAGCAGCCAATTGGACAGGGGAGTAAATTCACCCCTCCACTTT

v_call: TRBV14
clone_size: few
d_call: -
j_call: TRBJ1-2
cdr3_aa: CASSHVVSYGYTF
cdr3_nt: TGTGCCAGCAGCCACGTGGTGTCCTATGGCTACACCTTC

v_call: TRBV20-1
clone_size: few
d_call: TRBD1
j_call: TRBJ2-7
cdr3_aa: CSADREMYEQYF
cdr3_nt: TGCAGTGCCGACAGGGAAATGTACGAGCAGTACTTC

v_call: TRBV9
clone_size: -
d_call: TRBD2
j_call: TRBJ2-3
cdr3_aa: CASSVLAGGHVTDTQYF
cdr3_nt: TGTGCCAGCAGCGTTCTAGCGGGGGGCCACGTCACAGATACGCAGTATTTT

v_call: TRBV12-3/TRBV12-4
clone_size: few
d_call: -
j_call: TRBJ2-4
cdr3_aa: CASSLQANLAKNIQYF
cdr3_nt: TGTGCCAGCAGTTTGCAGGCAAACCTAGCCAAAAACATTCAGTACTTC

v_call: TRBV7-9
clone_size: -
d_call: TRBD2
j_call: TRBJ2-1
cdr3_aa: CASSSRPSGVSNEQFF
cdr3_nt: TGTGCCAGCAGCTCCCGCCCTAGCGGGGTTTCCAATGAGCAGTTCTTC

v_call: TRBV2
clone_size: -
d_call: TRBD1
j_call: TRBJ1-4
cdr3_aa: CASSGTGELDEKLFF
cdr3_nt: TGTGCCAGCAGTGGGACAGGGGAATTAGATGAAAAACTGTTTTTT

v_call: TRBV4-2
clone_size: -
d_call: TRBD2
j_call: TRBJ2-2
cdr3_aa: CASSPRSERGGHGELFF
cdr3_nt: TGTGCCAGCAGCCCCAGATCTGAGCGGGGGGGCCACGGGGAGCTGTTTTTT

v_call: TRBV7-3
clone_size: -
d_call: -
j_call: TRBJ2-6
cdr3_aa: CASSLRRGWGANVLTF
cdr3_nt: TGTGCCAGCAGCCTCCGGCGAGGGTGGGGGGCCAACGTCCTGACTTTC

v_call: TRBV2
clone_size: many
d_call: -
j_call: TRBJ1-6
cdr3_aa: CATSEQGGNSPLHF
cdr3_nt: TGTGCCACCTCCGAACAGGGAGGGAATTCACCCCTCCACTTT